What follows describes a single T cell receptor beta chain. In the original analysis: Amplification of reference gene primers provided the estimated nucleated cell counts. Assay used: immunoSEQ multiplex PCR; TCRdb lists only in-frame clones, some missing. For V, J and clone size, that table is used; D and trimming come from the DNA. Here the sample spans 100,000 or so clones, about 80% being singletons. These data originate in a study of blood T cell repertoires in COVID-19. Study context: Researchers got acute and convalescent COVID-19 samples from the United States, Italy and Spain. T cells, B-cell-depleted T cells, or PBMCs provided the cDNA or gDNA that served as material.

Sequencing was carried out using peripheral blood. The TCR sequence derives from a woman in her 70s with acute or convalescent COVID-19.

CDR3 in DNA: TGTGCCAGCAGCTTGGAGACAGGGGGCATGCCGGGAGAAAAACTGTTTTTT. Amino acid sequence: CASSLETGGMPGEKLFF. J is TRBJ1-4 and V is TRBV7-9, with 10 bases aligning to TRBD1. The CDR3 is 17 amino acids. J lost 8 bases, V lost 3 bases, and 12 bases had no gene match. The germline CDR1 and CDR2 sequences are SEHNR and FQNEAQ (reference sequence).